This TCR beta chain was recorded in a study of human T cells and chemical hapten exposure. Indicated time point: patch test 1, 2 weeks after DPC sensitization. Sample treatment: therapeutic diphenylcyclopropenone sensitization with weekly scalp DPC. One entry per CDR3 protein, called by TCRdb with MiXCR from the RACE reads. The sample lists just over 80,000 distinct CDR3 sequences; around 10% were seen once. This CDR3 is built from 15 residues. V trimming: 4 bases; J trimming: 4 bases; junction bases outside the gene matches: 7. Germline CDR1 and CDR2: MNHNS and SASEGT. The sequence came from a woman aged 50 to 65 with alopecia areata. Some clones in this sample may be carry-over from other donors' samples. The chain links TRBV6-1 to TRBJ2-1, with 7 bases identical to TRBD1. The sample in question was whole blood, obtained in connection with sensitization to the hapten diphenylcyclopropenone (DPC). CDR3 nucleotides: TGTGCCAGCAGTGGTCCGGCAGGGGGATACAATGAGCAGTTCTTC. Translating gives CASSGPAGGYNEQFF.